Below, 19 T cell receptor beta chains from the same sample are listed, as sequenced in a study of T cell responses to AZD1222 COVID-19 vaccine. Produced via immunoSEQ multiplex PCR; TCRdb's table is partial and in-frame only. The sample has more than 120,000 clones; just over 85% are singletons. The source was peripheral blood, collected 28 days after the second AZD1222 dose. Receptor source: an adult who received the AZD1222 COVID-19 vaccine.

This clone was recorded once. The DNA for the CDR3 is TGTGCCAGCAGCCCCACAGGGGACAGTCAGCCCCAGCATTTT. It translates to CASSPTGDSQPQHF. The chain combines TRBV7-9 with TRBJ1-5, with 7 nucleotides matching TRBD1. This CDR3 has 14 residues. Trimming cost V 5 bases and J 6 bases; bases outside gene matches: 7. Germline CDR1 SEHNR, CDR2 FQNEAQ (reference sequence).

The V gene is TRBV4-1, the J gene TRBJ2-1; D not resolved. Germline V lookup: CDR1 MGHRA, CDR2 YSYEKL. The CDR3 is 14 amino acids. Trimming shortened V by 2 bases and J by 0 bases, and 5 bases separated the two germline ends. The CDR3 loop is CASSQPSSYNEQFF. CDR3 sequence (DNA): TGCGCCAGCAGCCAACCAAGCTCCTACAATGAGCAGTTCTTC.

The CDR3 DNA is TGTGCCAGCAGTTCCGCGGACAGTTGGGTCGGCTACACCTTC. It translates to CASSSADSWVGYTF. V gene TRBV28 combines with J gene TRBJ1-2; possibly TRBD1 for D (6 bases). Germline V lookup: CDR1 MDHEN, CDR2 SYDVKM. V lost 4 bases, J lost 8 bases, and 17 bases lay in between. The CDR3 has 14 amino acids.

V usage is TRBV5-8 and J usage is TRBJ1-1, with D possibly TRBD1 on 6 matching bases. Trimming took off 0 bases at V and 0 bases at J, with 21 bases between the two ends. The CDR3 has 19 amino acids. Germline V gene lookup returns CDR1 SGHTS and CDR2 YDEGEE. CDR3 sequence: CASSLGAGQSWVMNTEAFF. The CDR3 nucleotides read TGTGCCAGCAGCTTGGGCGCAGGACAGTCTTGGGTCATGAACACTGAAGCTTTCTTT.

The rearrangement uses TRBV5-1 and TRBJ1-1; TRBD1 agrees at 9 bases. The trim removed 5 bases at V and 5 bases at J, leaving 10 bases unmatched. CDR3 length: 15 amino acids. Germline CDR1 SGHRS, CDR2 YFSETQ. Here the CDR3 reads CASRLQTGGFTEAFF. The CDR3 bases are TGCGCCAGCAGACTCCAGACAGGGGGATTTACTGAAGCTTTCTTT.

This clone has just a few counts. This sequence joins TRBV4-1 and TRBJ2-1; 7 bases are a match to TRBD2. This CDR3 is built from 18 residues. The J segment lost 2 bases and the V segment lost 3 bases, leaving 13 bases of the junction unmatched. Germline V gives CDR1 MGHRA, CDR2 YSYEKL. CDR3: CASSQVSSRDYTYNEQFF. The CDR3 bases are TGCGCCAGCAGCCAGGTCAGCTCCAGGGACTATACCTACAATGAGCAGTTCTTC.

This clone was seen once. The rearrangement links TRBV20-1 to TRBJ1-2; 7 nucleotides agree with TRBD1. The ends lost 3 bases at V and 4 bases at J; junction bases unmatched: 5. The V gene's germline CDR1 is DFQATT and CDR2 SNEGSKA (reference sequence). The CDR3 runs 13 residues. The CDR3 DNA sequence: TGCAGTGCTAGTACAGGGGTCGGCTATGGCTACACCTTC. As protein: CSASTGVGYGYTF.

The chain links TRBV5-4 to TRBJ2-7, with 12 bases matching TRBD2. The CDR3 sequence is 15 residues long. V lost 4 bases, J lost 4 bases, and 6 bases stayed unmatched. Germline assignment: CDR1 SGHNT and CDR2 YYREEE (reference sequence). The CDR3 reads CASSTRTSGDYEQYF. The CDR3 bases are TGTGCCAGCAGCACCAGGACTAGCGGGGATTACGAGCAGTACTTC.

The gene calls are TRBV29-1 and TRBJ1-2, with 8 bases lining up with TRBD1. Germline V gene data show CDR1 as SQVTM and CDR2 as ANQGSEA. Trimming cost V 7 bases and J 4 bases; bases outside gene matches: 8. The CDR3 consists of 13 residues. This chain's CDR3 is CSGYGQGGYGYTF. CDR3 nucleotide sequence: TGCAGCGGATACGGACAGGGCGGCTATGGCTACACCTTC.

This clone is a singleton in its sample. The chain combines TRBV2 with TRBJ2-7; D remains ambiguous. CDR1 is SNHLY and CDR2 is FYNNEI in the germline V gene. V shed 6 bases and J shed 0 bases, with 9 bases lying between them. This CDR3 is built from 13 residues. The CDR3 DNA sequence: TGTGCCAGCAGCGACTTAAGCTCCTACGAGCAGTACTTC. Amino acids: CASSDLSSYEQYF. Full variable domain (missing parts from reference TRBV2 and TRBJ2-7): EPEVTQTPSHQVTQMGQEVILRCVPISNHLYFYWYRQILGQKVEFLVSFYNNEISEKSEIFDDQFSVERPDGSNFTLKIRSTKLEDSAMYFCASSDLSSYEQYFGPGTRLTVT.

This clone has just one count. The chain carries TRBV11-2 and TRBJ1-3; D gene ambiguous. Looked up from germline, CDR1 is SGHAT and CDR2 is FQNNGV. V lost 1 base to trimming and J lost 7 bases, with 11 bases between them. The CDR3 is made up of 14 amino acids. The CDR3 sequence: CASSLVGRGNTIYF. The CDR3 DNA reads TGTGCCAGCAGCTTAGTGGGGAGAGGGAACACCATATATTTT.

The chain's CDR3 is CATRGTGEPSNQPQHF. The CDR3, as DNA: TGTGCCACCAGGGGAACAGGGGAGCCAAGCAATCAGCCCCAGCATTTT. The J gene is TRBJ1-5, the V gene TRBV15; TRBD1 matches at 7 bases. Germline loops: CDR1 LNHNV, CDR2 YYDKDF (reference sequence). The CDR3 sequence is 16 residues long. The V gene end was trimmed by 6 bases and the J gene end by 1 base; junction bases not matched to a gene: 9.

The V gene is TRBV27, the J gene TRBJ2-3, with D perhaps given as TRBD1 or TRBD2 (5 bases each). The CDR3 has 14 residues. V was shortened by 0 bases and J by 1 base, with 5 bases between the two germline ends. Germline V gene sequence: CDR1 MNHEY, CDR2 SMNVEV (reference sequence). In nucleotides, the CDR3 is TGTGCCAGCAGTTTATCGGGGGGCACAGATACGCAGTATTTT. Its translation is CASSLSGGTDTQYF.

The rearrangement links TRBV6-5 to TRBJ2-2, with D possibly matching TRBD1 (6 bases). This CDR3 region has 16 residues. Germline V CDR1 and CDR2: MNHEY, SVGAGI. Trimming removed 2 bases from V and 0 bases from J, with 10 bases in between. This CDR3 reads CASSYGQGTNTGELFF. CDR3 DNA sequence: TGTGCCAGCAGTTACGGGCAGGGGACGAACACCGGGGAGCTGTTTTTT.

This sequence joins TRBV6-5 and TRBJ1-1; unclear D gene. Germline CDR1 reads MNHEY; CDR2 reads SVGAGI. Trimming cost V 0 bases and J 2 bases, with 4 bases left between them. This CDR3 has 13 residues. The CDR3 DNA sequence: TGTGCCAGCAGTTACTCGCGTAACACTGAAGCTTTCTTT. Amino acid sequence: CASSYSRNTEAFF.

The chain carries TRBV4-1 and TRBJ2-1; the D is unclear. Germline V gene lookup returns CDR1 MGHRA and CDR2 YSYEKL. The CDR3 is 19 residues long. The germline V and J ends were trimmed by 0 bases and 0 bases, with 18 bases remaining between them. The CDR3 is CASSQEGGVGHSSYNEQFF. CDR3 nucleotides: TGCGCCAGCAGCCAAGAAGGTGGGGTGGGCCATAGCTCCTACAATGAGCAGTTCTTC.

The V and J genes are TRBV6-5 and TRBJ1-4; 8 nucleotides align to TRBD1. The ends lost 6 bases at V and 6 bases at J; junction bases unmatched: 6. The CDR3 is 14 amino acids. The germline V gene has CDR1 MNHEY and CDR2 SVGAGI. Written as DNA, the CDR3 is TGTGCCAGCAGCCGCACAGGGGGAGATGAAAAACTGTTTTTT. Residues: CASSRTGGDEKLFF.

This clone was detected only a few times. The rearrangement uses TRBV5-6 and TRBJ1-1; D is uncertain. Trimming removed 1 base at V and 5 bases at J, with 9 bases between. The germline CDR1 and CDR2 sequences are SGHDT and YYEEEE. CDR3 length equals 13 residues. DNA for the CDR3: TGTGCCAGCAGCTTGTGGGGTAGTACTGAAGCTTTCTTT. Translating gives CASSLWGSTEAFF.

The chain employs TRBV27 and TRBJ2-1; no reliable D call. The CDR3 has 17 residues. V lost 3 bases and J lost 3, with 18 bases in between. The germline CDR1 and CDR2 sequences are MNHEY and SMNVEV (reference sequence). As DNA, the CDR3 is TGTGCCAGCAGTTTCCCCCTCCCCAGCGCACACTACAATGAGCAGTTCTTC. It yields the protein CASSFPLPSAHYNEQFF.